The 20 T cell receptor beta chains presented below share a single source sample, sequenced in a study of response to subunit inactivated influenza vaccine. TCRdb passed the RT-PCR reads through MiXCR, listing each CDR3 protein once. The table has some 800,000 distinct CDR3 sequences, about 20% seen once. The sequenced sample was PBMCs from blood, obtained 5 to 6 days after vaccination. The receptors were gathered from a man in his fifties who received an inactivated influenza vaccine.

The gene calls are TRBV6-1 and TRBJ2-3; 9 nucleotides agree with TRBD1. In germline, CDR1 is MNHNS, CDR2 SASEGT. This CDR3 contains 15 residues. Losses at the gene ends were 6 bases for V and 2 bases for J; bases not matched to a gene: 6. The CDR3 coding sequence is TGTGCCAGCAGGCCGGGACAGGGAAACACAGATACGCAGTATTTT. Translated: CASRPGQGNTDTQYF.

This clonotype was counted between two and nine times. This chain links TRBV10-3 with TRBJ2-3, with D hard to call. The CDR3 has 11 residues. The V gene's germline CDR1 is ENHRY and CDR2 SYGVKD. V gave up 8 bases and J gave up 4 bases, with 7 bases separating them. CDR3: CAIEDSDTQYF. The CDR3 DNA reads TGTGCCATCGAAGACTCAGATACGCAGTATTTT.

The rearrangement uses TRBV5-1 and TRBJ2-3; perhaps TRBD2 as D (6 bases). The V gene lost 2 bases and the J gene lost 6 bases, with 16 bases spanning the gap. Looked up from germline, CDR1 is SGHRS and CDR2 is YFSETQ. The CDR3 contains 15 residues. CDR3 in amino acids: CASSLITGDADTQYF. DNA of the CDR3: TGCGCCAGCAGCTTAATAACGGGAGATGCCGATACGCAGTATTTT.

The CDR3 is CASSPLSDREGYTF. The CDR3 nucleotides read TGTGCCAGCAGTCCACTCTCGGACAGAGAAGGCTACACCTTC. The rearrangement links TRBV6-2 or TRBV6-3 to TRBJ1-2, with D tentatively TRBD1 (6 bases). V lost 5 bases and J 8 bases, leaving 18 bases between the germline ends. Germline CDR1 and CDR2: MNHEY and SVGEGT. This CDR3 region has 14 residues.

This clonotype was observed a few times. Here the CDR3 DNA reads TGCGCCAGCAGCTTGGATCCGGGGGCGAGGTCTGAAGCTTTCTTT. Amino acid sequence: CASSLDPGARSEAFF. The chain carries TRBV5-1 and TRBJ1-1, with D possibly matching TRBD1 (6 bases). The germline CDR1 and CDR2 sequences are SGHRS and YFSETQ. The CDR3 extends over 15 amino acids. V was pared by 0 bases and J by 6 bases, with 15 bases between.

V usage is TRBV2 and J usage is TRBJ1-1; D is unresolved. The CDR3 is 14 residues long. V lost 6 bases to trimming and J lost 1 base, with 12 bases between them. Germline CDR1 SNHLY, CDR2 FYNNEI. CDR3 in DNA: TGTGCCAGCAGCGGCACAACAGAGAACACTGAAGCTTTCTTT. This sequence encodes CASSGTTENTEAFF. Supplemented by reference TRBV2 and TRBJ1-1, the full variable domain reads EPEVTQTPSHQVTQMGQEVILRCVPISNHLYFYWYRQILGQKVEFLVSFYNNEISEKSEIFDDQFSVERPDGSNFTLKIRSTKLEDSAMYFCASSGTTENTEAFFGQGTRLTVV.

Ten or more counts support this clonotype. The rearrangement uses TRBV12-3 or TRBV12-4 and TRBJ1-3; TRBD1 matches 8 bases. Trimming took 3 bases from V and 3 from J; bases not matched to a gene: 7. CDR3 size: 16 residues. CDR3 protein: CASSLGQATFGNTIYF. The CDR3 DNA reads TGTGCCAGCAGTTTGGGACAGGCCACCTTTGGAAACACCATATATTTT.

The genes are TRBV20-1 and TRBJ1-5; D call uncertain. CDR1 is DFQATT and CDR2 is SNEGSKA in the germline V gene (reference sequence). V was shortened by 3 bases and J by 3 bases, with 9 bases between the two germline ends. CDR3 size: 13 residues. The CDR3 sequence: CSARGGPNQPQHF. The CDR3 region has the DNA TGCAGTGCTAGGGGAGGGCCCAATCAGCCCCAGCATTTT.

This chain joins TRBV6-2 or TRBV6-3 and TRBJ2-4, with a weak D call TRBD2 (6 bases). The CDR3 contains 15 residues. Trimming took 6 bases from V and 0 from J, leaving 12 bases between them. Germline V gene sequence: CDR1 MNHEY, CDR2 SVGEGT. Here the CDR3 DNA reads TGTGCCAGCAGATACGGGGAGGTAGCCAAAAACATTCAGTACTTC. Translating gives CASRYGEVAKNIQYF.

The table lists this clonotype with a few counts. The chain recombines TRBV20-1 with TRBJ1-2; D uncertain. Trimming shortened V by 6 bases and J by 7 bases, and 18 bases separated the two germline ends. The length of the CDR3 is 13 residues. The germline V gene has CDR1 DFQATT and CDR2 SNEGSKA (reference sequence). CDR3 protein: CSAHGQGSSGYTF. CDR3 nucleotide sequence: TGCAGTGCCCACGGGCAAGGTTCTTCTGGCTACACCTTC.

This chain uses TRBV4-2 with TRBJ2-3; D is uncertain. The CDR3 has 14 residues. Germline lookup yields CDR1 LGHNA and CDR2 YNFKEQ. The V end lost 2 bases, the J end lost 2 bases, and 8 bases lay between the germline ends. The CDR3 coding sequence is TGTGCCAGCAGCCAAAGGCGGTACACAGATACGCAGTATTTT. Residues: CASSQRRYTDTQYF.

The chain links TRBV12-3 or TRBV12-4 to TRBJ2-1; TRBD1 matches 11 bases. The CDR3 extends over 17 amino acids. V was pared by 5 bases and J by 3 bases, with 9 bases of the junction left unmatched. The CDR3 loop is CASSTFRTGGFYNEQFF. The CDR3, as DNA: TGTGCCAGCAGTACTTTCAGGACAGGGGGCTTCTACAATGAGCAGTTCTTC.

This chain uses TRBV2 with TRBJ1-6, with 10 bases that match TRBD1. Germline CDR1 reads SNHLY; CDR2 reads FYNNEI. The CDR3 is 15 amino acids. Losses at the gene ends were 2 bases for V and 7 bases for J; bases not matched to a gene: 2. The CDR3 region has the DNA TGTGCCAGCAGTGAAAGACAGGGGGCGAATTCACCCCTCCACTTT. This encodes CASSERQGANSPLHF.

J is TRBJ2-7 and V is TRBV11-2; 11 bases are a match to TRBD2. V trimming: 2 bases; J trimming: 6 bases; junction bases outside the gene matches: 6. The germline CDR1 and CDR2 sequences are SGHAT and FQNNGV. This CDR3 has 15 amino acids. As DNA, the CDR3 is TGTGCCAGCAGCTTATATAGCGGGGGGGCTTCCGAGCAGTACTTC. Its translation is CASSLYSGGASEQYF.

The chain combines TRBV4-3 with TRBJ2-1; D is perhaps TRBD1 (6 bases). This CDR3 spans 20 amino acids. CDR1 and CDR2 from the germline V gene are LGHNA and YSLEER. V was clipped by 0 bases and J by 10 bases, with 31 bases between them. The CDR3 DNA sequence: TGCGCCAGCAGCCAAGATTGGGGGATGGCCATTGCAGGGGTTTTTGCGGAGCAGTTCTTC. Its protein is CASSQDWGMAIAGVFAEQFF.

This clonotype was seen more than once but under ten times. This sequence joins TRBV6-2 or TRBV6-3 and TRBJ2-7; D might be TRBD1 or TRBD2, each matching 5 bases. V was pared by 6 bases and J by 0 bases, with 15 bases between. The CDR3 is made up of 15 amino acids. Germline V gene lookup returns CDR1 MNHEY and CDR2 SVGEGT. This CDR3 is CASRKLAGSSYEQYF. DNA for the CDR3: TGTGCCAGCAGAAAACTCGCAGGGAGCTCCTACGAGCAGTACTTC.

The chain combines TRBV6-5 with TRBJ2-7; TRBD2 matches at 13 bases. Germline trimming cut 0 bases from V and 5 bases from J; bases unmatched to any gene: 1. The germline V gene encodes CDR1 MNHEY and CDR2 SVGAGI. The CDR3 consists of 15 residues. This CDR3 reads CASSYSTSGRNEQYF. CDR3 in DNA: TGTGCCAGCAGTTACTCGACTAGCGGGAGGAACGAGCAGTACTTC.

This clonotype has only a few counts. The rearrangement links TRBV20-1 to TRBJ2-7; 10 positions agree with TRBD2. Looked up from germline, CDR1 is DFQATT and CDR2 is SNEGSKA (reference sequence). The V and J ends lost 1 base and 4 bases, in that order; junction bases with no gene match: 1. This CDR3 is built from 13 residues. In DNA, the CDR3 is TGCAGTGCTAGAGTTAGCGGGAGGTACGAGCAGTACTTC. This encodes CSARVSGRYEQYF.

This clonotype was seen a handful of times. The chain combines TRBV9 with TRBJ2-3; the match to TRBD2 covers 8 bases. Germline-derived CDR1 and CDR2 are SGDLS and YYNGEE. This CDR3 is built from 16 residues. The junction had 5 bases not matched to a gene; V was cut back by 0 bases and J by 2 bases. CDR3 protein: CASSVGGREATDTQYF. The CDR3 nucleotides read TGTGCCAGCAGCGTAGGGGGGCGGGAGGCCACAGATACGCAGTATTTT.

The table lists this clonotype with a few counts. The chain joins TRBV7-3 to TRBJ2-7; weak D call: TRBD2 (5 bases). Germline V CDR1 and CDR2: SGHTA, FQGTGA. This CDR3 contains 13 residues. V lost 1 base and J lost 6, with 10 bases in between. CDR3 sequence: CASSLNMAGEQYF. As DNA, the CDR3 is TGTGCCAGCAGCTTAAATATGGCGGGCGAGCAGTACTTC.